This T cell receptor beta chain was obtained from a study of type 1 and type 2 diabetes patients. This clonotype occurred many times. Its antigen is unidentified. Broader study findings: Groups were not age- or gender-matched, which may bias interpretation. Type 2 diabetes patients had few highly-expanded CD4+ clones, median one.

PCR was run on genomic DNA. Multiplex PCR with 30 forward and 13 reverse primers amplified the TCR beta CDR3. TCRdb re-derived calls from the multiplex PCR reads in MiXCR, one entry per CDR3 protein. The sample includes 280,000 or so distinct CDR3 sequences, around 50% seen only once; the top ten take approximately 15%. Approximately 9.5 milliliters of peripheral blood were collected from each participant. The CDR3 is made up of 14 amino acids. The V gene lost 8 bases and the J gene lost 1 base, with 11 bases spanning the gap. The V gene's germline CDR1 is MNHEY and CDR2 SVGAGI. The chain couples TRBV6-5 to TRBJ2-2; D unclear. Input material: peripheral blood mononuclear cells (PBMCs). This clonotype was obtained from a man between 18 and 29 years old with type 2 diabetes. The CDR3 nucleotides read TGTGCCAGCCGCGCCTTGGTGAACACCGGGGAGCTGTTTTTT. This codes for CASRALVNTGELFF.